This TCR beta chain was sequenced for a study of blood T cell repertoires in COVID-19. As for the study in general: The origin of the acute and convalescent COVID-19 samples was the United States, Italy and Spain.

V was clipped by 4 bases and J by 7 bases, with 11 bases between them. CDR3 size: 13 residues. Germline loops: CDR1 SEHNR, CDR2 FQNEAQ (reference sequence). The protocol was immunoSEQ multiplex PCR, while the TCRdb copy is restricted to in-frame clones and leaves out a portion. The sample consists of over 120,000 clones, 60% to 85% of them appearing once. The J gene is TRBJ2-1, the V gene TRBV7-9; D gene uncertain. Sequencing was done on a sample of peripheral blood. The clonotype comes from a woman between 55 and 75 years old with acute or convalescent COVID-19. The DNA of the CDR3 is TGTGCCAGCAGCTCCCCCCTAGGTAATGAGCAGTTCTTC. Translating gives CASSSPLGNEQFF.